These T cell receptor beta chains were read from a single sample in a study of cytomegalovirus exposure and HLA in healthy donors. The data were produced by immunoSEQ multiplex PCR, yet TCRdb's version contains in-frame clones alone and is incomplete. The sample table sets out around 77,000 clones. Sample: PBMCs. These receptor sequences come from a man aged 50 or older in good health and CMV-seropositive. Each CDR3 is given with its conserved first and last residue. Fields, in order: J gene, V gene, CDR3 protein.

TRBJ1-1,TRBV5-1,CASSGAGPDMNTEAFF
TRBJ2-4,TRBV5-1,CASSRDRGHVKNIQYF
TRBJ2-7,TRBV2,CASRGGTGKPYEQYF
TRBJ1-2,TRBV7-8,CASSLATGVQGFYGYTF
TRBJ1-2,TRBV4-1,CASSQDRAARGYTF
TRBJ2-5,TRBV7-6,CASSLLRPPEAQYF
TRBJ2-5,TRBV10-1,CASSVNREETQYF
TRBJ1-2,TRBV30,CAWGGEVYGYTF
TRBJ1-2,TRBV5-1,CASSLTPAGGIGGYTF
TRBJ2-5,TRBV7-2,CASSLGPEETQYF
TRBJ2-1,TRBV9,CASSASGPLNEQFF
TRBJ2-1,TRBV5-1,CASSLGYRGSYNEQFF
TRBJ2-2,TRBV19,CASRADRAGELFF
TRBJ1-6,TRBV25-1,CASSESGGRVSPLHF
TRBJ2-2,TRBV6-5,CASGRGQTTGELFF
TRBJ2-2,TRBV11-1,CASSFGGPGELFF
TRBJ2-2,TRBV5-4,CASGKGARDTGELFF
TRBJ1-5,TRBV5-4,CASSLQGGGDQPQHF
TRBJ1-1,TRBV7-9,CASSSGGAGTEAFF
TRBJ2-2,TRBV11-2,CASSPGGQGWTGELFF
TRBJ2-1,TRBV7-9,CASSFGTANNEQFF
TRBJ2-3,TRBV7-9,CASSLVQGSTDTQYF
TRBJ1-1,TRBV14,CASSQDKRGNVEAFF
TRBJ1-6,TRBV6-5,CASSYRGRMLHF
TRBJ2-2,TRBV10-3,CAISGTENTGELFF
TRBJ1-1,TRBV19,CASSTLQGTEAFF
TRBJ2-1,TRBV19,CASRDSDSYNEQFF
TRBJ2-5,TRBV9,CASSAQGVWETQYF
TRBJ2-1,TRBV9,CASSPRTGGDEQFF
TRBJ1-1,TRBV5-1,CASSPSGASGGKAEAFF
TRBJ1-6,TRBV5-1,CASSLQEGANSPLHF
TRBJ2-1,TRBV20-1,CSALRGEQFF
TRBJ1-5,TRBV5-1,CASSLGTGKQPQHF
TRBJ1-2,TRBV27,CASSLFGVAGVRYGYTF
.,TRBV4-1,CASSQAEQGYEQYF
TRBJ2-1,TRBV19,CASSPRTGPYNEQFF
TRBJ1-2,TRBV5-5,CASSPRGAPVYGYTF
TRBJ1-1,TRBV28,CASSGPNWGRGTEAFF
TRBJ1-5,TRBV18,CASSPPILGLLFGKDQPQHF
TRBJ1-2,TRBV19,CASSLRTGEGYGYTF
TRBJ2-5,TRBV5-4,CASSLGAKAKYF
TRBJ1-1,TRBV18,CASSSNARGTEAFF
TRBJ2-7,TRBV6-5,CASSYTSGLFYEQYF
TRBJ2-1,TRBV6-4,CASSVEEGDEQFF
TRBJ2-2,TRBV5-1,CASSLRGSDTGELFF
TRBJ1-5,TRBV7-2,CASSLQKGGDAQHF
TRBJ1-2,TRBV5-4,CASPGTGNGYTF
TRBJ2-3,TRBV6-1,CASIRFTDTQYF
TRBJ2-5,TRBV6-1,CASSDRTEGTQYF
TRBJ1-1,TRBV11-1,CASSEDRNTEAFF
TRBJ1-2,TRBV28,CASKPLGGSGYGYTF
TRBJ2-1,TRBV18,CASSPLAVSSDNEQFF
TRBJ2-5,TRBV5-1,CASSLRGSGVQETQYF
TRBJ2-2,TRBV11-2,CASSFQGVAGELFF
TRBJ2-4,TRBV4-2,CASGGLAGTKNIQYF
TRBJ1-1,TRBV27,CASSPRTGRDEAFF
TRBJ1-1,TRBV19,CASSQDRGTEAFF
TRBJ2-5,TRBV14,CASSHTGQETQYF
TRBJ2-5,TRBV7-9,CASSLNPRETQYF
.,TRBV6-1,CASSEGLLAGETYEQYF